This TCR beta chain stems from a study of vaccination effects on CD4 cells after COVID-19. About the research overall: A median of 72 days separated the second dose and sampling.

Germline V lookup: CDR1 PRHDT, CDR2 FYEKMQ (reference sequence). V lost 5 bases, J lost 2 bases, and 9 bases stayed unmatched. The CDR3 runs 16 residues. This table comes from immunoSEQ multiplex PCR, and its TCRdb copy is limited to in-frame clones, with some not included. The data show almost 30,000 clones, with 74% seen just once and roughly a sixth held by the top ten. Regarding this clone: As yet, its antigen is unknown.

Before any sequencing was done, the ViraFEST assay used viral peptide pools to expand antigen-specific CD4+ T cells. Upon completion of around eleven days in culture, CD4+ T cells were isolated. Everyone in the study got two shots of either the BNT162b2 or mRNA-1273 vaccine. Nucleocapsid antibodies were negative in the vaccine recipients, who had never had SARS-CoV-2 infection. On both days 3 and 7, half of the culture medium was replaced with IL-2 medium. Study-level results: Clones from infection and from vaccination both contracted markedly late after vaccination.

The J gene is TRBJ1-1, the V gene TRBV13, with 9 nucleotides matching TRBD1. This TCR derives from a human donor who received a COVID-19 vaccine. Sequencing was performed on CD4+ T cells from PBMCs cultured with HCoV-OC43 spike peptides, taken after COVID-19 vaccination. Subset of the sample: HCoV-OC43 spike overlapping peptide pool stimulation. CDR3 DNA sequence: TGTGCCAGCAGCACAGGGACAGGGAGTTATAACACTGAAGCTTTCTTT. Protein product: CASSTGTGSYNTEAFF. Based on the CDR3 plus reference TRBV13 and TRBJ1-1, the full variable domain is AAGVIQSPRHLIKEKRETATLKCYPIPRHDTVYWYQQGPGQDPQFLISFYEKMQSDKGSIPDRFSAQQFSDYHSELNMSSLELGDSALYFCASSTGTGSYNTEAFFGQGTRLTVV.